This TCR beta chain was identified in a study of cytomegalovirus exposure and HLA in healthy donors. Study-wide results and limits: Follow-up analysis found HLA locus-dependent TCR association rates, highest for DRB1 and lowest for HLA-C.

Per the germline V gene, CDR1 is MGHDK and CDR2 is SYGVNS. The junction had 5 bases not matched to a gene; V was cut back by 4 bases and J by 4 bases. This CDR3 is 15 amino acids long. A few counts support this clone. Its cognate antigen is unknown. Nominally healthy donors were sampled, though unrecorded immune exposures were likely. PCR involved 60 Vbeta and 13 Jbeta primers. Only in-frame clones appear in the TCRdb table, and some are missing; sequencing was by immunoSEQ multiplex PCR. The sample comprises over 90,000 clones, 60% to 85% of which are singletons, and approximately 4.3% rests with the top ten.

This receptor was obtained from a man aged 50-60 years in good health and CMV-seropositive. The sample was PBMCs. The genes are TRBV25-1 and TRBJ2-2; 8 nucleotides agree with TRBD1. CDR3 loop: CASSGRTGTTGELFF. CDR3 sequence (DNA): TGTGCCAGCAGTGGAAGGACAGGGACCACCGGGGAGCTGTTTTTT.